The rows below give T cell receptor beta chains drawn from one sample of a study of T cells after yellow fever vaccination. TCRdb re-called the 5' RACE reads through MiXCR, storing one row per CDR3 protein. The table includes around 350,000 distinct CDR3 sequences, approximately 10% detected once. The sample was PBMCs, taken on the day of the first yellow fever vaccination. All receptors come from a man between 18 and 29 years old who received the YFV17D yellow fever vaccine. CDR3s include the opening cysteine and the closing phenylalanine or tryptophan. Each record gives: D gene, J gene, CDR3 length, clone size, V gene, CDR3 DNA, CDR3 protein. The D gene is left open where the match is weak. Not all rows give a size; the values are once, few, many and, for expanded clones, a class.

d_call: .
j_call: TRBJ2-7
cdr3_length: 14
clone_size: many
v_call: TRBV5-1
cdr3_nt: TGCGCCAGCAGCTTGTCGAGGTTTCGCTACGAGCAGTACTTC
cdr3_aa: CASSLSRFRYEQYF

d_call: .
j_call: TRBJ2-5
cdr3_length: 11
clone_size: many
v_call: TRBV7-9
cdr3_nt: TGTGCCAGCAGCTACGAAGAGACCCAGTACTTC
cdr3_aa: CASSYEETQYF

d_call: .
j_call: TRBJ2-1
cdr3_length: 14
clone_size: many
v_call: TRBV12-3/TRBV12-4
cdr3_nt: TGTGCCAGCAGCACTACAGGGATGCAGAATGAGCAGTTCTTC
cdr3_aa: CASSTTGMQNEQFF

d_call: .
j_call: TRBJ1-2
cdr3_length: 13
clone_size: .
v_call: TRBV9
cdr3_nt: TGTGCCAGCAGCGCGGAGGCCCGATATGGCTACACCTTC
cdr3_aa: CASSAEARYGYTF

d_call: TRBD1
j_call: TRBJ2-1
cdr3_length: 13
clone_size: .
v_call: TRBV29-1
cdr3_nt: TGCAGCGGGGGACAGGTCCTCTACAATGAGCAGTTCTTC
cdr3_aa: CSGGQVLYNEQFF

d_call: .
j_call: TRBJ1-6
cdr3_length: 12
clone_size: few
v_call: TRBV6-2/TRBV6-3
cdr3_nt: TGTGCCAGCGCTACCCTTTATTCACCCCTCCACTTT
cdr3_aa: CASATLYSPLHF

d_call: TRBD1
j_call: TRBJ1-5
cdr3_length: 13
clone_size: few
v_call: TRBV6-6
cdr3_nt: TGTGCCAGCAGCGGACAGGACAATCAGCCCCAGCATTTT
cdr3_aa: CASSGQDNQPQHF

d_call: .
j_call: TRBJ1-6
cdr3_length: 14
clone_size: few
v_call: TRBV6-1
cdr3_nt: TGTGCCAGCAGCGAAGCGGGGGTGGGATCACCCCTCCACTTT
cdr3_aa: CASSEAGVGSPLHF

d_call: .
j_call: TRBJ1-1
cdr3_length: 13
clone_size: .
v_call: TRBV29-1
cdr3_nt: TGCAGCGCGACAGGAGATTTGAACACTGAAGCTTTCTTT
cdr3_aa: CSATGDLNTEAFF

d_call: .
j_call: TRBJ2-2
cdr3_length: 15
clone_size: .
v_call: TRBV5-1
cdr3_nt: TGCGCCAGCATTCGGGACGGATTGGGTACCGGGGAGCTGTTTTTT
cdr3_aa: CASIRDGLGTGELFF

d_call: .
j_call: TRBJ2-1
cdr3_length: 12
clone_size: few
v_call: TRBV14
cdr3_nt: TGTGCCAGCAGTGATATAGGAGATGAGCAGTTCTTC
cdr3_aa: CASSDIGDEQFF

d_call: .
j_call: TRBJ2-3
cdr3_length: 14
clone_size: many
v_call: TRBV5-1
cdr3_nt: TGCGCCAGCAGCTTGGTTGACAGCACAGATACGCAGTATTTT
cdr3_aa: CASSLVDSTDTQYF

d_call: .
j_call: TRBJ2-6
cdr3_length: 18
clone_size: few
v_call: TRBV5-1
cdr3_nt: TGCGCCAGCAGCTTGAAGGGGTATGAGGGCATGGGGACCAACGTCCTGACTTTC
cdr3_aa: CASSLKGYEGMGTNVLTF

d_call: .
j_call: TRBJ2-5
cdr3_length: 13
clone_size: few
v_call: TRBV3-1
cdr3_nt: TGTGCCAGCAGCCAAGAACCCCGGGAGACCCAGTACTTC
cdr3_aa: CASSQEPRETQYF

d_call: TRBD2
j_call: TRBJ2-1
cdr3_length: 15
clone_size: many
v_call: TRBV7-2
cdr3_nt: TGTGCCAGCAGCCAGCTAGCGGGGGCCTACAATGAGCAGTTCTTC
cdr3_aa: CASSQLAGAYNEQFF

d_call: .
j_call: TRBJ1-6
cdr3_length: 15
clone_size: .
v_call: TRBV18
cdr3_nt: TGTGCCAGCTCACCACGGATTAGGGATAATTCACCCCTCCACTTT
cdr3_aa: CASSPRIRDNSPLHF

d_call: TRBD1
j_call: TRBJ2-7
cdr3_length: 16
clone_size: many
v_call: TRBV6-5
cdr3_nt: TGTGCCAGCAGTTACTCGGGGGGGACAGGGGGCTATAAGCAGTACTTC
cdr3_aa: CASSYSGGTGGYKQYF

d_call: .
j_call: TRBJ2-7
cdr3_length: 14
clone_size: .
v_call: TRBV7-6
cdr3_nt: TGTGCCAGCAGCTTAACAGGGCCGGGGAACGAGCAGTACTTC
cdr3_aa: CASSLTGPGNEQYF

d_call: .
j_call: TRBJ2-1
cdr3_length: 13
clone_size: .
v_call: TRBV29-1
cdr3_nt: TGCAGCGCCGAATGGCAGGGCCACAATGAGCAGTTCTTC
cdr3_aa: CSAEWQGHNEQFF

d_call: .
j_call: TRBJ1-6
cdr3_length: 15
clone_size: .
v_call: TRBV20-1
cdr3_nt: TGCAGTGCTAGTCCCGGGACCGAGTCTCTATCACCCCTCCACTTT
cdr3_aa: CSASPGTESLSPLHF

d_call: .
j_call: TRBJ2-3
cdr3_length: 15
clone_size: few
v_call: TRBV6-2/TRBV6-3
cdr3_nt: TGTGCCAGCAGTTACGCCGGGGTCAACACAGATACGCAGTATTTT
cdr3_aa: CASSYAGVNTDTQYF

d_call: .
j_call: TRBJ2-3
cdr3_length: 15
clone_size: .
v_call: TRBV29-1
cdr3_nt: TGCAGCGTTATTCTGGGGCATGTAAGGAGAGATACGCAGTATTTT
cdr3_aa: CSVILGHVRRDTQYF

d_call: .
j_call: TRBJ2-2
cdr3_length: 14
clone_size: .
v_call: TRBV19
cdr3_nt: TGTGCCAGTACAGTCAGGACGAACACCGGGGAGCTGTTTTTT
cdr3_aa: CASTVRTNTGELFF

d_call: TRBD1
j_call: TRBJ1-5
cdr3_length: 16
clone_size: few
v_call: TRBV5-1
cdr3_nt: TGCGCCAGCAGCTTGTCACCACAGGGGAGCAATCAGCCCCAGCATTTT
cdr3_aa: CASSLSPQGSNQPQHF

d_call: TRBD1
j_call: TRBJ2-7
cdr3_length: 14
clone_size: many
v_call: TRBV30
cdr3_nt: TGTGCCGGGATAGGACAGGGGGCATCCTACGAGCAGTACTTC
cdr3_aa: CAGIGQGASYEQYF

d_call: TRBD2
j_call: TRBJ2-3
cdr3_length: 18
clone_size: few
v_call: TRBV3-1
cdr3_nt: TGTGCCAGCAGCCAAGATACCCTAGCGGGGGTAGTCACAGATACGCAGTATTTT
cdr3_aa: CASSQDTLAGVVTDTQYF

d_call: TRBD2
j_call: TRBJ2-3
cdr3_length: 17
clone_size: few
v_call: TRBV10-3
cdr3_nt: TGTGCCATCAGTGGCCTTAGCGGGGCTTCTAGCACAGATACGCAGTATTTT
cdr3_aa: CAISGLSGASSTDTQYF

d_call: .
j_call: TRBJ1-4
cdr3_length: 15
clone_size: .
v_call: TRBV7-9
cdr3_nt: TGTGCCAGCGGCGAGGTTATTGCAACTAATGAAAAACTGTTTTTT
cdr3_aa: CASGEVIATNEKLFF

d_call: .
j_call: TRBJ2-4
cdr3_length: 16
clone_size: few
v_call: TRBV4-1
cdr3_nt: TGCGCCAGCAGCCAAGGGCAGGGGACACAGAAAAACATTCAGTACTTC
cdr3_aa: CASSQGQGTQKNIQYF

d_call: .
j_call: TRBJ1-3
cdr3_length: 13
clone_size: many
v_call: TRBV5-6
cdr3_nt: TGTGCCAGCAGCTTGCGCTCTGGAAACACCATATATTTT
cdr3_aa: CASSLRSGNTIYF

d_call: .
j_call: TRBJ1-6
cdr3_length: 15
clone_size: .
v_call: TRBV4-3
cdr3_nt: TGCGCCAGCAGTGAGATAGTGGCCTATAATTCACCCCTCCACTTT
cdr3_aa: CASSEIVAYNSPLHF

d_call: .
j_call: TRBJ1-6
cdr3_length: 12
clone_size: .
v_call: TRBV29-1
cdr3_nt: TGCGGGGCGGCAGACTATAATTCACCCCTCCACTTT
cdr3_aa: CGAADYNSPLHF

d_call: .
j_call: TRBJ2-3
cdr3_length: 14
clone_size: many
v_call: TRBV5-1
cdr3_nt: TGCGCCAGCAGCTTGTTGGGAGGCACAGATACGCAGTATTTT
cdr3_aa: CASSLLGGTDTQYF

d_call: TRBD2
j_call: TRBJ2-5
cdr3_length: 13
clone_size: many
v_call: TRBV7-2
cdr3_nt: TGTGCCAGCAGCCCGCGGGGGGAACAGACCCAGTACTTC
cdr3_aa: CASSPRGEQTQYF

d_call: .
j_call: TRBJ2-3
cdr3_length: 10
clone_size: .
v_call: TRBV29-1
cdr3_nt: TGCAGCGTTAAAGCAGATACGCAGTATTTT
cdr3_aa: CSVKADTQYF

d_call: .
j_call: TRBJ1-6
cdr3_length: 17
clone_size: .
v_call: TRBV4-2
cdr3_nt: TGTGCCAGCAGCCAAGATGAGGCCAGATCCTATAATTCACCCCTCCACTTT
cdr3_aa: CASSQDEARSYNSPLHF

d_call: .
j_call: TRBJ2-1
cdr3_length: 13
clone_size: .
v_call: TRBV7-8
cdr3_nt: TGTGCCAGCAGCCGTCAGTCGGGTGATGAGCAGTTCTTC
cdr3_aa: CASSRQSGDEQFF

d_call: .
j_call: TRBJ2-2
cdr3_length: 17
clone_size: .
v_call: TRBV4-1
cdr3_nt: TGCGCCAGCAGCCTTAAAGAGCGCGGGGTAGTCACCGGGGAGCTGTTTTTT
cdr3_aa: CASSLKERGVVTGELFF

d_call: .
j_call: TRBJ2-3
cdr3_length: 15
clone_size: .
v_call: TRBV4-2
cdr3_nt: TGTGCCAGCAGCCAGACCTTGGCAGATTCAGATACGCAGTATTTT
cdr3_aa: CASSQTLADSDTQYF

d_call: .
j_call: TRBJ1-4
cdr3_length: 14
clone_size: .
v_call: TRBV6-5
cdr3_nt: TGTGCCAGCAGTTACTCAGGACTTTGGGAAAAACTGTTTTTT
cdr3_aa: CASSYSGLWEKLFF

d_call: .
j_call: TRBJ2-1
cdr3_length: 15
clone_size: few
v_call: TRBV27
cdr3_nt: TGTGCCACCCTACCTTGGTTCGGGACGGCCGATGAGCAGTTCTTC
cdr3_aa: CATLPWFGTADEQFF

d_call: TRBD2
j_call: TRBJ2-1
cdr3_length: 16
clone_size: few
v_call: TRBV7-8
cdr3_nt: TGTGCCAGCAGCTTAGTGAGGGCTAGCGGCTACAATGAGCAGTTCTTC
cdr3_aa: CASSLVRASGYNEQFF

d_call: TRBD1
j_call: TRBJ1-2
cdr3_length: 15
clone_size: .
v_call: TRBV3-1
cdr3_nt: TGTGCCAGCACCCCCTGGACAGGGGTTGGAGATGGCTACACCTTC
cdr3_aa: CASTPWTGVGDGYTF

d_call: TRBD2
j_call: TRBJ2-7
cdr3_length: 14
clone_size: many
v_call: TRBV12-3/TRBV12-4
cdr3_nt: TGTGCCAGCAGCTACCGGGGGGGCGGGAACGAGCAGTACTTC
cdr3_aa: CASSYRGGGNEQYF

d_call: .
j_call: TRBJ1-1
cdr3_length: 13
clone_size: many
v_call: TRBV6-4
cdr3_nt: TGTGCCAGCAGTGACCGGGACAACACTGAAGCTTTCTTT
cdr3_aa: CASSDRDNTEAFF

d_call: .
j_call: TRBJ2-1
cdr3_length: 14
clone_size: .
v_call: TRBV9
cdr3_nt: TGTGCCAGCAACCTGGACACCTTCTACAATGAGCAGTTCTTC
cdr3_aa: CASNLDTFYNEQFF

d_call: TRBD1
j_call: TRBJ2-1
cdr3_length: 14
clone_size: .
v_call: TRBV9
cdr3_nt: TGTGCCAGCACCCCCGGACAGGGATACAATGAGCAGTTCTTC
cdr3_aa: CASTPGQGYNEQFF

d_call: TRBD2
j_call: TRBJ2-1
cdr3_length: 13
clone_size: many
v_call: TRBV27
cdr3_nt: TGTGCCAGCAGCCACGGGACTAGCAACGAGCAGTTCTTC
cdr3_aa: CASSHGTSNEQFF

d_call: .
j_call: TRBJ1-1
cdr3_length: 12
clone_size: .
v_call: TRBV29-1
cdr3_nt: TGCAGCGTTCACAGGATGAACACTGAAGCTTTCTTT
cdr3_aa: CSVHRMNTEAFF

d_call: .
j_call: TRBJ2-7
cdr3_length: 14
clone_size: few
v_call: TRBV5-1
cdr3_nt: TGCGCCAGCAGCTTGGGCTTCACTTCCTACGAGCAGTACTTC
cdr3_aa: CASSLGFTSYEQYF

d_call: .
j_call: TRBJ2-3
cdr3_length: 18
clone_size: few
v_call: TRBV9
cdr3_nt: TGTGCCAGCAGCGTAGAGGGTAGGGGGGGGGCCTTCACAGATACGCAGTATTTT
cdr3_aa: CASSVEGRGGAFTDTQYF

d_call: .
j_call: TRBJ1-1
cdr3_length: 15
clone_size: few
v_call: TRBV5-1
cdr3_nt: TGCGCCAGCAGCTTTCCGGGATCCTTGCACACTGAAGCTTTCTTT
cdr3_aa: CASSFPGSLHTEAFF

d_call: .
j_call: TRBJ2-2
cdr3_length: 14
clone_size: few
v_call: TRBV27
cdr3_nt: TGTGCCAGCAACCCGGGACTTAACACCGGGGAGCTGTTTTTT
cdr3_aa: CASNPGLNTGELFF